The 27 T cell receptor beta chains presented below share a single source sample, sequenced in a study of a mutant IDH1 vaccine in newly diagnosed glioma. Time point here: week 11, during vaccination. Every vaccine dose comprised 300 ug of mutant IDH1 20-mer peptide plus topical imiquimod. The protocol was immunoSEQ multiplex PCR, while the TCRdb copy is restricted to in-frame clones and leaves out a portion. Altogether 30,000 to 35,000 clones are present, nearly 90% being singletons, with the ten largest covering less than 25%. These receptors are not linked to any known antigen. This specimen was PBMCs, taken from a glioma patient whose treatment included an IDH1 peptide vaccine. These receptors originate from a man aged 18-30 years with glioma.

The chain joins TRBV4-3 to TRBJ2-1; the D is unclear. Germline values: CDR1 LGHNA, CDR2 YSLEER. The V and J ends lost 0 bases and 0 bases respectively, with 12 bases between them. The CDR3 spans 17 residues. For the CDR3, the DNA is TGCGCCAGCAGCCAAGATGGGCCCGGAAGCTCCTACAATGAGCAGTTCTTC. It encodes CASSQDGPGSSYNEQFF.

The V call is TRBV27, the J call TRBJ1-2; D call uncertain. Germline values: CDR1 MNHEY, CDR2 SMNVEV (reference sequence). The CDR3 is 13 residues long. V was cut by 3 bases and J by 9 bases, with 14 bases left in between. The CDR3, as DNA: TGTGCCAGCAGTTTGACCCCCGGGATACGCTACACCTTC. Translation gives CASSLTPGIRYTF.

The chain couples TRBV2 to TRBJ2-3; TRBD2 might be the D (6 bases). V lost 2 bases, J lost 1 base, and 10 bases lay in between. The CDR3 has 15 amino acids. The germline V gene has CDR1 SNHLY and CDR2 FYNNEI. As DNA, the CDR3 is TGTGCCAGCAGTGAACAGGGACTTCGCACAGATACGCAGTATTTT. Its translation: CASSEQGLRTDTQYF.

J is TRBJ1-1 and V is TRBV5-4; 10 positions agree with TRBD1. V shed 4 bases and J 11 bases; nucleotides not matched to a gene: 11. CDR1 and CDR2 (germline): SGHNT, YYREEE (reference sequence). The CDR3 spans 14 residues. CDR3: CASSNRDRGGRAFF. CDR3 DNA: TGTGCCAGCAGCAACCGGGACAGGGGTGGGCGGGCTTTCTTT.

This chain connects TRBV30 to TRBJ2-5; D might be TRBD1 (6 bases). Deletions cut 0 bases from V and 7 bases from J, with 12 bases between. The CDR3 contains 13 residues. CDR1 GTSNPN and CDR2 SVGIG come from the germline V gene (reference sequence). The CDR3 sequence is CAWSVTGLGTQYF. DNA of the CDR3: TGTGCCTGGAGTGTCACAGGGCTGGGGACCCAGTACTTC. The whole variable domain, filled in from reference TRBV30 and TRBJ2-5, reads SQTIHQWPATLVQPVGSPLSLECTVEGTSNPNLYWYRQAAGRGLQLLFYSVGIGQISSEVPQNLSASRPQDRQFILSSKKLLLSDSGFYLCAWSVTGLGTQYFGPGTRLLVL.

For the CDR3, the DNA is TGTGCCAGCAGTGGCACTACGGGACAAAGGTTTTACGAGCAGTACTTC. Amino acids: CASSGTTGQRFYEQYF. The chain employs TRBV25-1 and TRBJ2-7; tentatively, D is TRBD1 (6 bases). The CDR3 totals 16 residues. Germline V lookup: CDR1 MGHDK, CDR2 SYGVNS. Trimming left V 4 bases short and J 4 bases short, with 20 bases between.

The chain carries TRBV28 and TRBJ2-2; 9 bases line up with TRBD2. CDR1 and CDR2 (germline): MDHEN, SYDVKM. V gave up 2 bases and J gave up 5 bases; unmatched junction bases: 3. This CDR3 has 15 amino acids. The CDR3 region is CASSLGGRGTGELFF. CDR3 DNA: TGTGCCAGCAGTTTAGGCGGGAGGGGGACCGGGGAGCTGTTTTTT.

V and J are TRBV6-6 and TRBJ2-7; D remains unclear. Per the germline V gene, CDR1 is MNHNY and CDR2 is SVGAGI (reference sequence). CDR3 length: 14 amino acids. V lost 6 bases and J lost 0, with 12 bases in between. As DNA, the CDR3 is TGTGCCAGCAGCCGCTCTGTAAGCTCCTACGAGCAGTACTTC. Amino acid sequence: CASSRSVSSYEQYF.

V and J are TRBV19 and TRBJ1-1; 8 positions agree with TRBD1. Germline V gene sequence: CDR1 LNHDA, CDR2 SQIVND (reference sequence). The junction had 7 bases not matched to a gene; V was cut back by 5 bases and J by 5 bases. The CDR3 contains 14 residues. DNA of the CDR3: TGTGCCAGTAGTGCCTACCAGGGGGCGACTGAAGCTTTCTTT. Protein product: CASSAYQGATEAFF.

This chain connects TRBV28 to TRBJ2-7; D is ambiguous. Germline-derived CDR1 and CDR2 are MDHEN and SYDVKM. V lost 1 base, J lost 2 bases, and 6 bases lay in between. The length of the CDR3 is 13 residues. In nucleotides, the CDR3 is TGTGCCAGCAGTTTATCAAGCCCCTACGAGCAGTACTTC. It specifies CASSLSSPYEQYF.

CDR3 bases: TGTGCCAGCACCATCGGAGGGCAGGGCTGGGGCTACACCTTC. It translates to CASTIGGQGWGYTF. V usage is TRBV28 and J usage is TRBJ1-2, with D tentatively TRBD1 (5 bases). The CDR3 contains 14 residues. CDR1 and CDR2 (germline): MDHEN, SYDVKM. V was shortened by 7 bases and J by 8 bases, with 20 bases between the two germline ends.

The chain combines TRBV6-5 with TRBJ1-5, with TRBD1 matching over 9 bases. J was trimmed by 10 bases and V by 5 bases; bases with no gene match: 6. CDR1 is MNHEY, CDR2 SVGAGI, per germline. The CDR3 has 13 residues. The CDR3 DNA follows: TGTGCCAGCAGTCGGGACAGGGTTGGACCCCAGCATTTT. The encoded protein is CASSRDRVGPQHF.

V and J are TRBV5-6 and TRBJ2-7; no clear D gene. Germline CDR1 reads SGHDT; CDR2 reads YYEEEE. V was clipped by 1 base and J by 6 bases, with 5 bases between them. CDR3 length equals 11 residues. The CDR3 loop is CASSLLAEQYF. In DNA form, the CDR3 reads TGTGCCAGCAGCTTGTTGGCCGAGCAGTACTTC.

The chain links TRBV14 to TRBJ1-3, with D tentatively TRBD1 (5 bases). Trimming took 0 bases from V and 0 from J, leaving 9 bases between them. CDR1 is SGHDN and CDR2 is FVKESK in the germline V gene. This CDR3 has 16 residues. The CDR3 here is CASSQDVGGSGNTIYF. The CDR3, as DNA: TGTGCCAGCAGCCAAGATGTGGGGGGCTCTGGAAACACCATATATTTT.

This chain links TRBV4-3 with TRBJ2-3, with D perhaps matching TRBD1 (5 bases). V lost 4 bases to trimming and J lost 4 bases, with 9 bases between them. CDR3 length: 13 amino acids. Germline CDR1 is LGHNA and CDR2 is YSLEER. DNA of the CDR3: TGCGCCAGCAGCCGTGACAGCGCAGATACGCAGTATTTT. Protein product: CASSRDSADTQYF.

As for this clone: Other nucleotide sequences from this sample produce the same CDR3. The V call is TRBV19, the J call TRBJ2-7; D is unclear. V shed 4 bases and J shed 4 bases, with 5 bases lying between them. Looked up from germline, CDR1 is LNHDA and CDR2 is SQIVND (reference sequence). This CDR3 contains 11 residues. The CDR3 spells CASSSRYEQYF. CDR3 DNA sequence: TGTGCCAGTAGTAGCCGATACGAGCAGTACTTC.

The V gene is TRBV7-8, the J gene TRBJ2-3; D possibly corresponds to TRBD2 (5 bases). The CDR3 is made up of 13 amino acids. The germline V gene encodes CDR1 SGHVS and CDR2 FQNEAQ. The V and J ends lost 5 bases and 7 bases respectively, with 13 bases between them. The CDR3 here is CASSLWTVYTQYF. CDR3 sequence (DNA): TGTGCCAGCAGCCTCTGGACTGTCTATACGCAGTATTTT.

V gene TRBV10-3 combines with J gene TRBJ1-1; D is unresolved. The CDR3 consists of 13 residues. The V end was cut by 8 bases, the J end by 3 bases, with 13 bases between. In germline, CDR1 is ENHRY, CDR2 SYGVKD. The CDR3 spells CAIGDLADTEAFF. CDR3 in DNA: TGTGCCATCGGGGATCTTGCGGACACTGAAGCTTTCTTT.

The count of this clone is one. The J gene is TRBJ2-7, the V gene TRBV4-2; D may match TRBD1 or TRBD2 (5 bases each). V was shortened by 5 bases and J by 4 bases, with 15 bases between the two germline ends. The CDR3 extends over 14 amino acids. The germline gives CDR1 LGHNA, CDR2 YNFKEQ. The CDR3: CASSFNGAGYEQYF. The DNA of the CDR3 is TGTGCCAGCAGCTTCAATGGGGCGGGTTACGAGCAGTACTTC.

This chain uses TRBV29-1 with TRBJ2-7; a possible D gene is TRBD2 (6 bases). The CDR3 totals 15 residues. V lost 7 bases and J lost 1, with 20 bases in between. Germline V lookup: CDR1 SQVTM, CDR2 ANQGSEA. DNA of the CDR3: TGCAGCGCCCTTGGGGGGAGGAAGGGGTCCTACGAGCAGTACTTC. It codes for CSALGGRKGSYEQYF.

V and J are TRBV28 and TRBJ1-2; 9 nucleotides agree with TRBD1. Trimming took 4 bases from V and 7 from J; bases not matched to a gene: 13. The CDR3 has 16 residues. Germline values: CDR1 MDHEN, CDR2 SYDVKM. CDR3 bases: TGTGCCAGCAGTTATAGCGGACAGGGGAAGGGTTTTGGCTACACCTTC. This encodes CASSYSGQGKGFGYTF.

In this sample, this clone turned up once. The genes are TRBV7-8 and TRBJ1-5; TRBD1 matches at 8 bases. This CDR3 comprises 15 residues. V gave up 5 bases and J gave up 11 bases; unmatched junction bases: 14. From germline, CDR1 is SGHVS and CDR2 FQNEAQ. CDR3: CASSPPGQARQAQHF. The CDR3 nucleotides read TGTGCCAGCAGCCCTCCGGGACAGGCCCGCCAGGCCCAGCATTTT. The whole variable domain, remainder taken from reference TRBV7-8 and TRBJ1-5, is GAGVSQSPRYKVAKRGQDVALRCDPISGHVSLFWYQQALGQGPEFLTYFQNEAQLDKSGLPSDRFFAERPEGSVSTLKIQRTQQEDSAVYLCASSPPGQARQAQHFGDGTRLSIL.

This clone is medium-sized (0.01 to 0.1%) within its sample. The chain is built from TRBV5-6 and TRBJ1-1; 7 bases agree with TRBD1. V shed 3 bases, J shed 0 bases, and the junction held 2 bases outside the gene matches. CDR1 and CDR2 (germline): SGHDT, YYEEEE. The CDR3 spans 14 residues. The CDR3 loop reads CASSSTGLNTEAFF. Written as DNA, the CDR3 is TGTGCCAGCAGCTCGACAGGGTTGAACACTGAAGCTTTCTTT.

This clone was observed a handful of times. Written as DNA, the CDR3 is TGTGCCAGCAAAGCGGTCACTGAAGCTTTCTTT. Protein product: CASKAVTEAFF. The chain has TRBV28 and TRBJ1-1; D gene unclear. In germline, CDR1 is MDHEN, CDR2 SYDVKM. This CDR3 has 11 residues. V was clipped by 7 bases and J by 4 bases, with 7 bases between them. The full variable domain, in which reference TRBV28 and TRBJ1-1 provide the parts outside the CDR3, is DVKVTQSSRYLVKRTGEKVFLECVQDMDHENMFWYRQDPGLGLRLIYFSYDVKMKEKGDIPEGYSVSREKKERFSLILESASTNQTSMYLCASKAVTEAFFGQGTRLTVV.

This sequence joins TRBV4-1 and TRBJ2-7; 7 bases are shared with TRBD2. Germline V gene sequence: CDR1 MGHRA, CDR2 YSYEKL. The CDR3 runs to 15 residues. The V and J ends lost 3 bases and 5 bases, in that order; junction bases with no gene match: 10. The CDR3 region is CASSHTSSGSDEQYF. The CDR3, as DNA: TGCGCCAGCAGCCATACATCTAGCGGTTCGGACGAGCAGTACTTC.

J is TRBJ1-3 and V is TRBV6-1; D not certain. CDR3 length equals 14 residues. V shed 1 base and J shed 2 bases, with 6 bases lying between them. The germline V gene encodes CDR1 MNHNS and CDR2 SASEGT. CDR3 amino acids: CASSEVGAGNTIYF. The CDR3 DNA reads as TGTGCCAGCAGTGAAGTTGGGGCTGGAAACACCATATATTTT.

The V and J genes are TRBV4-2 and TRBJ1-2, with 12 bases lining up with TRBD1. The CDR3 covers 16 residues. V trimming: 4 bases; J trimming: 4 bases; junction bases outside the gene matches: 7. Germline CDR1 is LGHNA and CDR2 is YNFKEQ. The CDR3 nucleotides read TGTGCCAGCAGCCCAGATGGGACAGGGGGCATCTATGGCTACACCTTC. It yields the protein CASSPDGTGGIYGYTF.